The text below deals with one TCR beta chain. This entry comes from a study of Ad26.COV2.S vaccination and SARS-CoV-2 variants. Treatment meaning: approximately 18 received Ad26.COV2.S at low or high dose, single or two shots; 5 received placebo; per-sample allocation not given. Following the first vaccine or placebo injection, samples were taken on day 63. The vaccine antigen was prefusion-stabilized Wuhan SARS-CoV-2 spike. Trimming cost V 0 bases and J 3 bases, with 7 bases left between them. Germline V gene data show CDR1 as SGHTA and CDR2 as FQGTGA. This CDR3 is built from 14 residues. The repertoire was sequenced with immunoSEQ multiplex PCR; TCRdb's copy has only in-frame clones and lacks some. Here the sample spans 240,000 or so clones, roughly 90% being singletons.

The specimen was peripheral blood, collected in a trial of Ad26.COV2.S vaccine versus placebo. The TCR comes from a person between 18 and 65 years old who received the Ad26.COV2.S COVID-19 vaccine or a placebo. The chain employs TRBV7-3 and TRBJ2-3; D not resolved. CDR3 in DNA: TGTGCCAGCAGCTTAACAGGGATTACAGATACGCAGTATTTT. This encodes CASSLTGITDTQYF.